This T cell receptor beta chain was obtained from a study of regulatory T cells in long-lasting Graves disease. Study-wide points: Persistent disease preferred TRBV28, TRBJ1-2 and TRBJ2-5.

This CDR3 is built from 12 residues. Germline loops: CDR1 SGHAT, CDR2 FQDESV (reference sequence). V lost 4 bases to trimming and J lost 12 bases; unmatched junction nucleotides: 8. Sequencing libraries for TCR beta were prepared with iRepertoire HTBI primers and Arm-PCR of CDR3 regions. Via MiXCR, TCRdb re-called the multiplex PCR reads, giving one row per CDR3 protein. The sample consists of over 450,000 distinct CDR3 sequences, roughly 21% of them appearing once. The time point denotes: persistent/refractory GD, antithyroid drugs over 5 years with positive TRAb. PBMC RNA served as the TCR library source. In Xi'an, China, an endocrinology department was the source of patients. The sample holds a few counts of this clonotype. No antigen is known for it.

The source was peripheral blood mononuclear cells (PBMCs), collected when the disease was refractory, from a patient treated with antithyroid drugs. The rearrangement links TRBV11-1 to TRBJ1-2; 7 nucleotides line up with TRBD1. This TCR derives from a female donor with Graves disease. The CDR3 spells CASSWGETGNTF. The CDR3 DNA reads TGTGCCAGCAGCTGGGGGGAGACAGGGAACACCTTC.